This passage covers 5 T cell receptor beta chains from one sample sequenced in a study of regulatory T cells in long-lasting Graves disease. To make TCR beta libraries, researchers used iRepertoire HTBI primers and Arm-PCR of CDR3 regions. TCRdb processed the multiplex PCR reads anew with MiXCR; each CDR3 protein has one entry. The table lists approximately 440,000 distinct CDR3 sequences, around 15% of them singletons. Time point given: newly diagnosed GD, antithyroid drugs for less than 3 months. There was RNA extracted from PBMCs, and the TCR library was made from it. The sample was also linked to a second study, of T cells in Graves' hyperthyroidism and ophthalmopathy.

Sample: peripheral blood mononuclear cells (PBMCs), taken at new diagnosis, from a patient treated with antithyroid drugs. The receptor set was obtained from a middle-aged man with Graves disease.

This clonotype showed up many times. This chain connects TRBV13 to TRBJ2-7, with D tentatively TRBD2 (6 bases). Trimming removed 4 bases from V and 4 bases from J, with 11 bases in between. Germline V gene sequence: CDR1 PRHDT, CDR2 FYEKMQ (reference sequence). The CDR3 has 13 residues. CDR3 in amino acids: CASSSRRGYEQYF. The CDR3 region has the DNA TGTGCCAGCAGCTCCCGCCGGGGGTACGAGCAGTACTTC.

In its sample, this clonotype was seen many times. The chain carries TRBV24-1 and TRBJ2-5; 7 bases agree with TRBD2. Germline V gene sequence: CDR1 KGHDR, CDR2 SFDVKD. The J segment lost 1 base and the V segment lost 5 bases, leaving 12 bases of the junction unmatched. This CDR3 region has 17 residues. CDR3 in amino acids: CATSAALAAVSQETQYF. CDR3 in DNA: TGTGCCACCAGTGCTGCTCTAGCGGCCGTGTCCCAAGAGACCCAGTACTTC.

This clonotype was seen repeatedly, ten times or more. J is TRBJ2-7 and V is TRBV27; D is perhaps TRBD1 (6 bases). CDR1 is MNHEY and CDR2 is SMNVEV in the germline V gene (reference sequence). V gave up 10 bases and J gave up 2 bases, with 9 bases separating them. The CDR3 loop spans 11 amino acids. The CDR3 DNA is TGTGCCACCTGGACAGCCTACGAGCAGTACTTC. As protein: CATWTAYEQYF.

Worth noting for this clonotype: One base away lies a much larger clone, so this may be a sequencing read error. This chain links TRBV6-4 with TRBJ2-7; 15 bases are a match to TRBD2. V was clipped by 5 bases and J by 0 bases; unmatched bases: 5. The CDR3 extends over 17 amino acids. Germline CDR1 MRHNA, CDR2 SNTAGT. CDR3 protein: CASSYGTSGRSSYEQYF. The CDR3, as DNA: TGTGCCAGCAGTTACGGGACTAGCGGGAGGAGCTCCTACGAGCAGTACTTC.

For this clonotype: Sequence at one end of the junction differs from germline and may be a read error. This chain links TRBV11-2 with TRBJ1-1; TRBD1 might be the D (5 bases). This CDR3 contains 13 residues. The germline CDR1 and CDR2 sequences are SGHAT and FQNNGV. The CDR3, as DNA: TGCGCCAGCAGCCAATCGGGGGGCACTGAAGCTTTCTTT. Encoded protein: CASSQSGGTEAFF.